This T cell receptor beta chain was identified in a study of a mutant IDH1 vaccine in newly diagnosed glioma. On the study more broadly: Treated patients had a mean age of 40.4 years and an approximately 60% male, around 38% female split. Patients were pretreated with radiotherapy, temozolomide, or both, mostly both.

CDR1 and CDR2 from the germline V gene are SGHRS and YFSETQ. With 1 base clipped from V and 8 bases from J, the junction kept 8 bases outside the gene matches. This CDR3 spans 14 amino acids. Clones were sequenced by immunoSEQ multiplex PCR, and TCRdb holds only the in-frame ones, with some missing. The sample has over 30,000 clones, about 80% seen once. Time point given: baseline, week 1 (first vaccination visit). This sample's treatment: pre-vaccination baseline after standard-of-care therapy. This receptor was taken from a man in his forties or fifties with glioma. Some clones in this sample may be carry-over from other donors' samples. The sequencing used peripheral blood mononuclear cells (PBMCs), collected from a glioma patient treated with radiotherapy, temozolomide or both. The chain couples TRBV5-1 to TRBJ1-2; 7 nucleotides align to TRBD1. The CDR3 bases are TGCGCCAGCAGCTTGTCCCAGGGGGAACGAGGCTACACCTTC. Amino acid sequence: CASSLSQGERGYTF.